This is a list of T cell receptor beta chains from one sample in a study of blood T cell repertoires in COVID-19. This table comes from immunoSEQ multiplex PCR, and its TCRdb copy is limited to in-frame clones, with some not included. The table lists around 53,000 clones, approximately 88% of them singletons. Sequencing was performed on peripheral blood. These receptor sequences come from a man between 65 and 85 years old with active COVID-19. Both conserved end residues are part of each CDR3. D genes are given only for firm matches. A clone size is listed for some rows: how often the clone was seen (once, few, many), or a class if it is expanded.

d_gene	v_gene	j_gene	abundance	CDR3aa	CDR3nt
TRBD2	TRBV9	TRBJ2-1	-	CASSARGLAGAETTYNEQFF	TGTGCCAGCAGCGCCCGAGGACTAGCGGGAGCCGAGACTACCTACAATGAGCAGTTCTTC
-	TRBV14	TRBJ2-4	few	CASSQTLAENIQYF	TGTGCCAGCAGCCAGACACTAGCAGAAAACATTCAGTACTTC
-	TRBV5-8	TRBJ1-5	-	CASSLIGVFGQPQHF	TGTGCCAGCAGCTTGATAGGGGTTTTCGGCCAGCCCCAGCATTTT
-	TRBV29-1	TRBJ1-1	-	CSVRTVLGEAFF	TGCAGCGTACGCACAGTCTTAGGTGAAGCTTTCTTT
-	TRBV21-1	TRBJ2-7	-	CASSTPGLAGQNYEQYF	TGTGCCAGCAGCACTCCGGGACTAGCGGGTCAGAACTACGAGCAGTACTTC
TRBD1	TRBV24-1	TRBJ1-5	-	CATSDSTGGNQPQHF	TGTGCCACCAGTGATTCTACAGGGGGCAATCAGCCCCAGCATTTT
TRBD1	TRBV13	TRBJ2-7	-	CASSFTGAYEQYF	TGTGCCAGCAGCTTCACAGGGGCCTACGAGCAGTACTTC
-	TRBV7-2	TRBJ1-2	-	CASSVQGGNYGYTF	TGTGCCAGCAGCGTACAGGGAGGGAACTATGGCTACACCTTC
-	TRBV5-5	TRBJ1-3	-	CASSLGPGGNTIYF	TGTGCCAGCAGCCTGGGGCCGGGTGGAAACACCATATATTTT
-	TRBV13	TRBJ2-1	-	CASSTDRDSSYNEQFF	TGTGCCAGCAGCACGGACCGGGACTCCTCCTACAATGAGCAGTTCTTC
TRBD1	TRBV14	TRBJ2-7	-	CASSQDRTGAQTRYEQYF	TGTGCCAGCAGCCAAGACCGGACAGGGGCCCAAACTAGGTACGAGCAGTACTTC
-	TRBV5-1	TRBJ2-1	-	CASSLAAGAYNEQFF	TGCGCCAGCAGCTTGGCAGCAGGGGCCTACAATGAGCAGTTCTTC
TRBD1	TRBV5-1	TRBJ1-2	-	CASSLAGGAYGYTF	TGCGCCAGCAGCTTGGCAGGGGGCGCGTATGGCTACACCTTC
TRBD2	TRBV9	TRBJ2-7	-	CASSPASGAYEQYF	TGTGCCAGCAGTCCGGCTAGCGGAGCCTACGAGCAGTACTTC
-	TRBV2	TRBJ2-5	-	CASSDSVETQYF	TGTGCCAGCAGTGATAGTGTGGAGACCCAGTACTTC
-	TRBV5-1	TRBJ2-5	-	CASSFSYGGRVGETQYF	TGCGCCAGCAGCTTTTCTTATGGGGGCCGGGTCGGGGAGACCCAGTACTTC
TRBD2	TRBV20-1	TRBJ2-1	-	CSASKTSGYNEQFF	TGCAGTGCTAGTAAGACTAGCGGATACAATGAGCAGTTCTTC
TRBD1	TRBV7-6	TRBJ2-7	-	CASSLKQGAVEQYF	TGTGCCAGCAGCCTAAAACAGGGGGCGGTCGAGCAGTACTTC
-	TRBV28	TRBJ1-1	-	CATEQVPEAFF	TGTGCCACGGAACAGGTCCCTGAAGCTTTCTTT
TRBD1	TRBV18	TRBJ2-7	-	CASSPRDRSTYEQYF	TGTGCCAGCTCACCACGGGACAGGTCAACCTACGAGCAGTACTTC
-	TRBV19	TRBJ2-7	-	CASSIESRSYEQYF	TGTGCCAGTAGTATCGAGTCTCGATCCTACGAGCAGTACTTC
-	TRBV6-5	TRBJ2-2	-	CASRQDYQNTGELFF	TGTGCCAGCAGGCAGGACTACCAAAACACCGGGGAGCTGTTTTTT
TRBD1	TRBV7-9	TRBJ1-4	-	CASSARTGVGEKLFF	TGTGCCAGCAGCGCCCGGACAGGGGTGGGTGAAAAACTGTTTTTT
-	TRBV18	TRBJ1-2	-	CASSPSRGTDKANYGYTF	TGTGCCAGCTCACCAAGCCGGGGGACGGATAAAGCTAACTATGGCTACACCTTC
TRBD1	TRBV5-1	TRBJ1-2	-	CASSLRTGRTYGYTF	TGCGCCAGCAGCTTAAGGACAGGAAGGACCTATGGCTACACCTTC
TRBD1	TRBV5-1	TRBJ1-5	few	CASSGTGQGPQHF	TGCGCCAGCAGCGGGACAGGGCAGGGGCCCCAGCATTTT
TRBD1	TRBV19	TRBJ2-7	-	CASTPGTGVKEQYF	TGTGCCAGTACCCCCGGGACAGGGGTAAAGGAGCAGTACTTC
-	TRBV7-8	TRBJ2-4	-	CASSPGLNLAKNIQYF	TGTGCCAGCAGCCCTGGACTAAACTTAGCCAAAAACATTCAGTACTTC
-	TRBV6-5	TRBJ2-7	-	CASSSGPLGEQYF	TGTGCCAGCAGTTCTGGGCCACTAGGAGAGCAGTACTTC
-	TRBV9	TRBJ2-7	once	CASSVGVGREQYF	TGTGCCAGCAGCGTAGGTGTGGGGAGGGAGCAGTACTTC
-	TRBV12-3/TRBV12-4	TRBJ2-7	-	CASSFGTSYEQYF	TGTGCCAGCAGTTTCGGGACATCCTACGAGCAGTACTTC
TRBD2	TRBV29-1	TRBJ2-1	once	CSVATSGIGNEQFF	TGCAGCGTCGCAACTAGCGGGATCGGCAATGAGCAGTTCTTC
TRBD2	TRBV3-1/TRBV3-2	TRBJ2-2	-	CASSPPLAGVPGELFF	TGTGCCAGCAGCCCCCCCCTAGCGGGAGTCCCCGGGGAGCTGTTTTTT
TRBD2	TRBV19	TRBJ2-2	-	CASSQGGSKFNTGELFF	TGTGCCAGTAGCCAGGGAGGGTCCAAATTTAACACCGGGGAGCTGTTTTTT
TRBD1	TRBV5-6	TRBJ2-7	few	CASSYRDRSYEQYF	TGTGCCAGCAGCTACCGGGACAGATCCTACGAGCAGTACTTC
-	TRBV18	TRBJ1-1	-	CASSLVGYRVANTEAFF	TGTGCCAGCTCACTAGTAGGCTACAGGGTTGCGAACACTGAAGCTTTCTTT
TRBD1	TRBV30	TRBJ1-2	-	CAWTRKDRVENYGYTF	TGTGCCTGGACCCGAAAGGACAGGGTAGAAAACTATGGCTACACCTTC
-	TRBV5-1	TRBJ1-2	-	CASSLEGLAGYTF	TGCGCCAGCAGCTTGGAGGGGTTAGCTGGCTACACCTTC
TRBD1	TRBV6-5	TRBJ1-2	-	CASRMQGAYGYTF	TGTGCCAGCAGGATGCAGGGGGCATATGGCTACACCTTC
-	TRBV29-1	TRBJ2-1	-	CSVLSGVSYNEQFF	TGCAGCGTTCTAAGTGGAGTCTCCTACAATGAGCAGTTCTTC
TRBD1	TRBV5-1	TRBJ1-2	-	CASSYTTTGTALNYGYTF	TGCGCCAGCAGCTACACCACCACCGGGACAGCACTTAACTATGGCTACACCTTC
-	TRBV7-2	TRBJ1-1	-	CASSLAPDTEAFF	TGTGCCAGCAGCTTAGCGCCGGACACTGAAGCTTTCTTT
-	TRBV4-2	TRBJ1-1	-	CASSQWGGAPNTEAFF	TGTGCCAGCAGCCAGTGGGGAGGGGCTCCGAACACTGAAGCTTTCTTT